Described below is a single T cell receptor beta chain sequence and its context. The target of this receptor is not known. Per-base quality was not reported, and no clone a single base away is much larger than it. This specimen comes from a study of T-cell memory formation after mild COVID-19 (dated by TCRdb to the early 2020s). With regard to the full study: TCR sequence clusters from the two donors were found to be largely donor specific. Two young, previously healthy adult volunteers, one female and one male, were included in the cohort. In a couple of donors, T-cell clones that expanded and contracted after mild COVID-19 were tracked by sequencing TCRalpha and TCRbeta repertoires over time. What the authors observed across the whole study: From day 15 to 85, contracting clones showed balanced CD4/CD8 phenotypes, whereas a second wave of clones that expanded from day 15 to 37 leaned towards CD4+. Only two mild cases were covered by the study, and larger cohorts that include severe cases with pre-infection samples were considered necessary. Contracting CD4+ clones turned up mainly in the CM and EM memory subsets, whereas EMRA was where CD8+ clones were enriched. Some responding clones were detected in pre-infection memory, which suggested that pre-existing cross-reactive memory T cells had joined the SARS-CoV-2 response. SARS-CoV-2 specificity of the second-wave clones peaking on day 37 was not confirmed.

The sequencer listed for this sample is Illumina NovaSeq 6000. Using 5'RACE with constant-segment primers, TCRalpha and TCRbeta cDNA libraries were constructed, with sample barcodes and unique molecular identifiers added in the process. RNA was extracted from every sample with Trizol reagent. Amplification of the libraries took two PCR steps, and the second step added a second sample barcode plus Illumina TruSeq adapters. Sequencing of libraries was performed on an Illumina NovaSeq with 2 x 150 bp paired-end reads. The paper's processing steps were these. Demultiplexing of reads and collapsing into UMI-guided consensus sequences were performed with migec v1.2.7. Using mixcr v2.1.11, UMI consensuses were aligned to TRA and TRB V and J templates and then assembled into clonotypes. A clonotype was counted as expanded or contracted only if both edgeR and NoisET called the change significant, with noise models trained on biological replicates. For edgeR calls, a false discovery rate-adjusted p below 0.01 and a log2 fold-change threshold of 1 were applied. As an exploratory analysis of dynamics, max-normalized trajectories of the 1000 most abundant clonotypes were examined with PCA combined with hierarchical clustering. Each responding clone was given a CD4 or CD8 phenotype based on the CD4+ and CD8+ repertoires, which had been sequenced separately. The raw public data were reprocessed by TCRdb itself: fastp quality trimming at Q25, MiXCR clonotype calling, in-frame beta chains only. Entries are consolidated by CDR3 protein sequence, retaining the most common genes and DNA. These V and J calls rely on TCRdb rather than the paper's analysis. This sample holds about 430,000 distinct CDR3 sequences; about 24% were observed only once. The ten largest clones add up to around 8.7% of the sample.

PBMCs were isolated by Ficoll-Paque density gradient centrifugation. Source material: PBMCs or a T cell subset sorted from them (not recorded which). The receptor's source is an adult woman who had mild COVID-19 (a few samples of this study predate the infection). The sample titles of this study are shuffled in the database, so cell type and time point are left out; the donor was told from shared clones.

The DNA reads as follows: TGTGCCAGCAGTAATCGGATCAATCAGCCCCAGCATTTT. Its translation is CASSNRINQPQHF. The chain is made from TRBV2 and TRBJ1-5, with no confident D gene call. CDR3 length: 13 amino acids, cysteine to phenylalanine. Of the read, only the CDR3 DNA is kept; its 39 bases are in frame from base 1. Sequences SNHLY (CDR1) and FYNNEI (CDR2) are obtained from the germline V gene. The trim is 5 bases for V and 3 bases for J, with a gap of 8 bases between the germline ends.